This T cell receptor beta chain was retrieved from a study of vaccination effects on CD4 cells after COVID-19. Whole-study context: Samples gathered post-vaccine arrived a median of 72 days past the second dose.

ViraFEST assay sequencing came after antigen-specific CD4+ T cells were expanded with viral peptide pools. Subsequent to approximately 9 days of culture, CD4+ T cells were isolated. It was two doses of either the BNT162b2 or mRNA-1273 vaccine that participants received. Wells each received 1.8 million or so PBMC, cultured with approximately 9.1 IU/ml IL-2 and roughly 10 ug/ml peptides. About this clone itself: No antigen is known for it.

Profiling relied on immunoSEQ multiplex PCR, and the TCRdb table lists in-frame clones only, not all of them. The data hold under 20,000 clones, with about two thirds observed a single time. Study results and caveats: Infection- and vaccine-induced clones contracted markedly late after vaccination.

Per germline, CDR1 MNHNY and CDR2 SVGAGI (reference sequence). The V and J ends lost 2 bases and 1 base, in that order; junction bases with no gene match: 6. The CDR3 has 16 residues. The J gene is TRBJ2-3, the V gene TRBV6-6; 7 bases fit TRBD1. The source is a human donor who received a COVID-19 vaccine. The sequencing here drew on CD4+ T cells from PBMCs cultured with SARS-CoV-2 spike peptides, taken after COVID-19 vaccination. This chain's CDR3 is CASSYRQGRGTDTQYF. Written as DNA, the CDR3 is TGTGCCAGCAGTTACCGACAGGGACGGGGCACAGATACGCAGTATTTT.